The clone carrying this T cell receptor beta chain appeared many times. The sample originates from a study of blood T cells in healthy people across ages. The germline V gene encodes CDR1 MNHEY and CDR2 SVGAGI. The CDR3 extends over 14 amino acids. J was trimmed by 9 bases and V by 2 bases; bases with no gene match: 6. Sample-barcoded 5' priming and a J-beta primer mix drove a second PCR of about 6 to 12 cycles. TCRdb fed the 5' RACE reads into MiXCR, producing one record per CDR3 protein. This table has 750,000 to 950,000 distinct CDR3 sequences, 29% appearing once. The same data also contributed to another study, on T cells of mothers and their children.

V usage is TRBV6-5 and J usage is TRBJ2-1; TRBD2 matches 8 bases. Input material: blood. This clonotype was sampled from a woman aged 40 to 49 in good health. The CDR3 protein is CASSYGTSPGEQFF. The CDR3 bases are TGTGCCAGCAGTTACGGGACTAGTCCGGGTGAGCAGTTCTTC.